A selection of T cell receptor beta chains follows, all from one sample in a study of T cell responses to AZD1222 COVID-19 vaccine. Libraries were prepared by immunoSEQ multiplex PCR; TCRdb keeps only in-frame clonotypes and omits some of them. The sample consists of about 77,000 clones, about 92% of them appearing once. Here the sequenced sample was peripheral blood, taken 28 days after the second AZD1222 dose. These receptors all stem from an adult who received the AZD1222 COVID-19 vaccine. CDR3s include the opening cysteine and the closing phenylalanine or tryptophan. Size is stated for part of the rows, as once, few or many counts, or as a class when the clone is expanded.

v_gene	abundance	j_gene	CDR3aa
TRBV19	once	TRBJ1-1	CASRAHSQGDTNTEAFF
TRBV12-3/TRBV12-4	.	TRBJ2-1	CASSPSLDNEQFF
TRBV4-3	once	TRBJ1-2	CASSQDGPEDRANYGYTF
TRBV3-1/TRBV3-2	once	TRBJ2-2	CASSQDTIYVNTGELFF
TRBV30	.	TRBJ2-7	CAWSRQTYEQYF
TRBV12-5	.	TRBJ1-2	CASGLGTTNYGYTF
TRBV9	.	TRBJ1-3	CASSVDRGHGNTIYF
TRBV28	.	TRBJ2-7	CASSSAGREQYF
TRBV7-8	.	TRBJ2-1	CASSLSGRDYNEQFF
TRBV5-1	.	TRBJ2-6	CASSHPGQTSGANVLTF
TRBV5-4	.	TRBJ1-1	CASSASVYAEAFF
TRBV9	.	TRBJ2-1	CASSASGGGPIEQFF
TRBV4-3	.	TRBJ2-5	CASSQDLGAGKETQYF
TRBV13	.	TRBJ2-1	CATGRELSLGDGNEQFF
TRBV14	once	TRBJ2-7	CASSQVLYGDYEQYF